In this sample, the clone carrying this TCR beta chain turned up many times. Its specificity is not known. Peripheral blood was collected from the related graft donor on the marrow donation day. This entry belongs to a study of T cells after posttransplantation cyclophosphamide. The CDR3 is 16 amino acids. Per germline, CDR1 MNHEY and CDR2 SMNVEV (reference sequence). V shed 0 bases and J shed 2 bases, with 14 bases lying between them. Whole-study results and caveats: Blood and skin or GI T cell repertoires showed limited TRB overlap. After PTCy, TRB diversity resembled that of CNI/methotrexate controls.

The assay was immunoSEQ multiplex PCR, and TCRdb's table has in-frame clones only and misses some. Altogether fewer than 40,000 clones were found in the sample, and no singletons occur. This TCR was sampled from a woman between 45 and 65 years old in good health and a related stem cell transplant donor. The sequencing input was PBMCs. V and J are TRBV27 and TRBJ2-7, with D maybe TRBD2 (5 bases). DNA of the CDR3: TGTGCCAGCAGTTTATCGACGGGGTCCCTAGCCTACGAGCAGTACTTC. Amino acids: CASSLSTGSLAYEQYF.